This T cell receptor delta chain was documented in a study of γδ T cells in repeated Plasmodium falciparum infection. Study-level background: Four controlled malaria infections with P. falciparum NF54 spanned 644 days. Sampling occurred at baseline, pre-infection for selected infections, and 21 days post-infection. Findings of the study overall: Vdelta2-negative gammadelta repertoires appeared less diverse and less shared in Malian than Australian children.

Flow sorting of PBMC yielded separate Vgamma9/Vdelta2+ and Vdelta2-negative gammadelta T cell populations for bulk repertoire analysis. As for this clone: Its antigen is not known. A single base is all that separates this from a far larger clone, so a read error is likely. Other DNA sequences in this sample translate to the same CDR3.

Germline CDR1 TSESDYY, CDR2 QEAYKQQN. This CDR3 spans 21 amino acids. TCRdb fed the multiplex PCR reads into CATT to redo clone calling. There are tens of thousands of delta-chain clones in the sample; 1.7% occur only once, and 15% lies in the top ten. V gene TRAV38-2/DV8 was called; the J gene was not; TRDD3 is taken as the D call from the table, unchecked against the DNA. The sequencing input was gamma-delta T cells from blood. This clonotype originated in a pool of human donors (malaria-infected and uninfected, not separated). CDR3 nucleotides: TGTGCTTATAGGAGGGTCTTCCTACGGGGTGGGGGACCCTACTACACCGATAAGCTCATCTTT. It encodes CAYRRVFLRGGGPYYTDKLIF.